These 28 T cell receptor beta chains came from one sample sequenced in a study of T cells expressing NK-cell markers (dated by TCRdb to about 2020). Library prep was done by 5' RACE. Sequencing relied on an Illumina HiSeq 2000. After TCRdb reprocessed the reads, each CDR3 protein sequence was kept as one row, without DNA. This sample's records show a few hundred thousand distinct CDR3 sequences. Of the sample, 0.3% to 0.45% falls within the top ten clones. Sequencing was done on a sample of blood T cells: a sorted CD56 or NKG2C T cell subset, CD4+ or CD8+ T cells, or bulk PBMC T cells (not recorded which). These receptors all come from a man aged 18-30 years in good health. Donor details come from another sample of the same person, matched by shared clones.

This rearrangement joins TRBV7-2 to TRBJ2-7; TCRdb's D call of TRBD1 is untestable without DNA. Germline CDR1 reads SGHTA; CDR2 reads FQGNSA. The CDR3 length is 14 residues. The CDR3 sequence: CASSIRQGANEQYF.

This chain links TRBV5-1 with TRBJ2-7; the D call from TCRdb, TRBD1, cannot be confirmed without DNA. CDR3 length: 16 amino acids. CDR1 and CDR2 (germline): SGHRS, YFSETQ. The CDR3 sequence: CASSFPPGTGGLEQYF.

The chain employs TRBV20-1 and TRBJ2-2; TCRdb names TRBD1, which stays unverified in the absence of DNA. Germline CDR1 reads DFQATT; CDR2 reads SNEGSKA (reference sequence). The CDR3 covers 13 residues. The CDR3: CSVREHATGELFF.

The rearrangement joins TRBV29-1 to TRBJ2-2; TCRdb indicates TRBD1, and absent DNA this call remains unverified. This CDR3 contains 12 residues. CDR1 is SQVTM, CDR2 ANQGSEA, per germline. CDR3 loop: CSVTTGIGELFF.

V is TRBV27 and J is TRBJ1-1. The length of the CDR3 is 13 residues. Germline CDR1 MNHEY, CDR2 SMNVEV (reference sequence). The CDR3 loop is CASSWGGNTEAFF.

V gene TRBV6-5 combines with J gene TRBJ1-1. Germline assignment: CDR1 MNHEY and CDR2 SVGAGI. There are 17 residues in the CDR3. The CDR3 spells CASSYSSDSFTNTEAFF.

CDR3 protein: CSARDTADTQYF. The chain carries TRBV20-1 and TRBJ2-3. Germline V gene lookup returns CDR1 DFQATT and CDR2 SNEGSKA (reference sequence). The CDR3 runs 12 residues.

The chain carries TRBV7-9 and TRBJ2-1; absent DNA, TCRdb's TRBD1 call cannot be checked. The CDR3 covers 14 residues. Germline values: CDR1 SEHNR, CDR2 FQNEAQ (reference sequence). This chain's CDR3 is CASSLSWTVGEQFF.

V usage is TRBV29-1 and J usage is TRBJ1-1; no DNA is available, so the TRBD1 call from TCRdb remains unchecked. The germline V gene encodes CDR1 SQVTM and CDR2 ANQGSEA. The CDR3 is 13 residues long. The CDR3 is CSVERRGQREAFF.

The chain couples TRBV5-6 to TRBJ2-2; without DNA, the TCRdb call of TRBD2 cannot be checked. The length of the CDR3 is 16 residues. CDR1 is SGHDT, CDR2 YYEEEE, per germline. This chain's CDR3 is CASRTTSGVLHGELFF.

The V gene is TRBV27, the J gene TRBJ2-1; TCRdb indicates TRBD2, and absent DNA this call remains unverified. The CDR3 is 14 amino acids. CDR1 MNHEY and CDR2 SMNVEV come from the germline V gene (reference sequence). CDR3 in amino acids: CASSLFASINEQFF.

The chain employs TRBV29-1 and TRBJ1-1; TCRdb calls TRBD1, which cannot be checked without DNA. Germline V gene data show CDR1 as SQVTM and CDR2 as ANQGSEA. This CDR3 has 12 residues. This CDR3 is CSFQDRGPEAFF.

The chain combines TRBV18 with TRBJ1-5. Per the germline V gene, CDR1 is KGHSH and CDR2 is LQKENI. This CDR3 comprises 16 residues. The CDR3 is CASSPSLERPNQPQHF.

The CDR3 reads CSARGTGINTGELFF. The chain has TRBV20-1 and TRBJ2-2; the TRBD1 assignment by TCRdb is unverifiable without DNA. CDR3 size: 15 residues. The germline V gene has CDR1 DFQATT and CDR2 SNEGSKA (reference sequence).

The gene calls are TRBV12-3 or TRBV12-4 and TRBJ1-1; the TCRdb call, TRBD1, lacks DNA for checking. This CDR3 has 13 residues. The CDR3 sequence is CASSYRDRGQAFF.

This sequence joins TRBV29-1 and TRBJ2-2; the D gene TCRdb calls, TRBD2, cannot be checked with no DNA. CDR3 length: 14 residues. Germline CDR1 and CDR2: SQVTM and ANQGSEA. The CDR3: CSVDGALNTGELFF.

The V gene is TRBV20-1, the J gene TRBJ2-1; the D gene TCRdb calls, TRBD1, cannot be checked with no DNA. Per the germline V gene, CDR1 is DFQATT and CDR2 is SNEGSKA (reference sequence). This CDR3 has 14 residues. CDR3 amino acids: CSGGRGSSYNEQFF.

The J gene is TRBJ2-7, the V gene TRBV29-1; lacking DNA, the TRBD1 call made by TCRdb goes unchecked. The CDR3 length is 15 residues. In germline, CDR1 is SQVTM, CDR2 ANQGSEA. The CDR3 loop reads CSVCRTGAAGCEQYF.

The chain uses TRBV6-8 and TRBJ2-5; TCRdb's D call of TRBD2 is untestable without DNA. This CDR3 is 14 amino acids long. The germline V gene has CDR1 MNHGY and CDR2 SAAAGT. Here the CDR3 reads CASSYGPGGETQYF.

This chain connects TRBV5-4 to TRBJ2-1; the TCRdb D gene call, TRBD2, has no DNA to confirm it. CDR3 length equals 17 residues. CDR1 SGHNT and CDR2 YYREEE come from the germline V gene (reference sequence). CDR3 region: CASSLSAGGSSYNEQFF.

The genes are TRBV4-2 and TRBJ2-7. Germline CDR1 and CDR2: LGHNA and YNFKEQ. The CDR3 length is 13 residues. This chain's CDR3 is CASSQVYSNEQYF.

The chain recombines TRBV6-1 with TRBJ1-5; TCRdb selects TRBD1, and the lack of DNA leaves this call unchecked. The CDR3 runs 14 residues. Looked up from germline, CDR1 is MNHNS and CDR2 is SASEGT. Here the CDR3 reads CASQADTRNQPQHF.

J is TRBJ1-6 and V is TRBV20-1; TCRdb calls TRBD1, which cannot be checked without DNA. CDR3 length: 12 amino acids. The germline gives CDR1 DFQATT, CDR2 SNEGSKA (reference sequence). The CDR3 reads CSARDPTEPLHF.

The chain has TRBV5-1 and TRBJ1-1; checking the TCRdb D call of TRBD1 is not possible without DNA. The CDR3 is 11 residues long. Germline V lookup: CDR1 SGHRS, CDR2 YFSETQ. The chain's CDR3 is CASAGGTEAFF.

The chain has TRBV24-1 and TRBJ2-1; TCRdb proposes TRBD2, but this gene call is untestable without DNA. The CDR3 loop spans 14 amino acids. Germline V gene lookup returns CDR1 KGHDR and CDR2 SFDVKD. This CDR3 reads CATNSGRAYNEQFF.

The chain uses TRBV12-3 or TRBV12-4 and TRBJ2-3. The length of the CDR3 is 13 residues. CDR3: CASSLGGSWTQYF.

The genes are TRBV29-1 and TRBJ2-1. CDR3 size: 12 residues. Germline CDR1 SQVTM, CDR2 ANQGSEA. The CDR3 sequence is CSVDMLGNEQFF.

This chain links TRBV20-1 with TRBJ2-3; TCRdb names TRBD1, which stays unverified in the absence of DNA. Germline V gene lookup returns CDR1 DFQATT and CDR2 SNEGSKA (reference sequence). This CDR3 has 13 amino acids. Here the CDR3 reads CSGRVEGRDTQYF.